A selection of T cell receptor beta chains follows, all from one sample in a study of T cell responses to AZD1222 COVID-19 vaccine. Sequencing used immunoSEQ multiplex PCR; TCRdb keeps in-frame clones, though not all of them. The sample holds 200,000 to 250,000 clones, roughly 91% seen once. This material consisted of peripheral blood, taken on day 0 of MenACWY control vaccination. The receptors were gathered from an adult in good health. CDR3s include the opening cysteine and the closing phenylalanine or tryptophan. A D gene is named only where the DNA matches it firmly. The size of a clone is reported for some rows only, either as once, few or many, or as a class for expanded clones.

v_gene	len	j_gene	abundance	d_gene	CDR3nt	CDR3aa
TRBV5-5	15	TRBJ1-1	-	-	TGTGCCAGCAGCCGCGGAGGGGACCTAAACACTGAAGCTTTCTTT	CASSRGGDLNTEAFF
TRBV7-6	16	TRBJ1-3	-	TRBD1	TGTGCCAGCAGCTTAGAGCGGACAGGGGGCGGAAACACCATATATTTT	CASSLERTGGGNTIYF
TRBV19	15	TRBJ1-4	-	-	TGTGCCAGTAGTATCCTAACAGTGGGAGCTGAAAAACTGTTTTTT	CASSILTVGAEKLFF
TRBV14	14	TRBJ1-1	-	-	TGTGCCAGCAGCCAAGATAGTCGGAACACTGAAGCTTTCTTT	CASSQDSRNTEAFF
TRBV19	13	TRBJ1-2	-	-	TGTGCCAGTAGCCGACGAGCAGGCAATGGCTACACCTTC	CASSRRAGNGYTF
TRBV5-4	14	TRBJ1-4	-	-	TGTGCCAGCAGCTTGGGTGACCGGACCGAAAAACTGTTTTTT	CASSLGDRTEKLFF
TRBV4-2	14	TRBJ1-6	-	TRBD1	TGTGCCAGCAGCCAGGGGACAGAGACCTCACCCCTCCACTTT	CASSQGTETSPLHF
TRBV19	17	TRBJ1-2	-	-	TGTGCCAGTAGTATGGAAGGACGGGGGACCTCGCGCTATGGCTACACCTTC	CASSMEGRGTSRYGYTF
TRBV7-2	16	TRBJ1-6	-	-	TGTGCCAGCAGCACCCCCGGACATCGTAATAATTCACCCCTCCACTTT	CASSTPGHRNNSPLHF
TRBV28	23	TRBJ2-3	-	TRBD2	TGTGCCAGCAGTTTATATCGGGGTTTTGGACGAGGTAGGAGTAGCGGGGAGACAGATACGCAGTATTTT	CASSLYRGFGRGRSSGETDTQYF
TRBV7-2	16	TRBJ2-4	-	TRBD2	TGTGCCAGCAGCGCTGGGACTAGCGGGGGTAAAAACATTCAGTACTTC	CASSAGTSGGKNIQYF
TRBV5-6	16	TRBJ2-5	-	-	TGTGCCAGCAGCTTGGCGGCTAGGGCGTACCAAGAGACCCAGTACTTC	CASSLAARAYQETQYF
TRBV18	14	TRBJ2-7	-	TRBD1	TGTGCCAGCTCGCACAAGGGACAGCGGTTCGAGCAGTACTTC	CASSHKGQRFEQYF
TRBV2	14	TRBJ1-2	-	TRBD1	TGTGCCAGCAGTGTGGGACAGGCCCACTATGGCTACACCTTC	CASSVGQAHYGYTF
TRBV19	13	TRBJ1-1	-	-	TGTGCCAGTAGTTTTTCGGACAGATTTGAAGCTTTCTTT	CASSFSDRFEAFF
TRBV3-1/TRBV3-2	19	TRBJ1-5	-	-	TGTGCCAGCAGCCACCCCACAGGGATCTTGGCAAATAGCAATCAGCCCCAGCATTTT	CASSHPTGILANSNQPQHF
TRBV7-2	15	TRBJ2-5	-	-	TGTGCCAGCAGCTTAGACCGGGGCCCTCAAGAGACCCAGTACTTC	CASSLDRGPQETQYF
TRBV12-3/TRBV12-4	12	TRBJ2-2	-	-	TGTGCCAGCAGTTTCAGTTCCGGGGAGCTGTTTTTT	CASSFSSGELFF
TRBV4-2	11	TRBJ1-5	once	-	TGTGCCAGCAGCCAGAATCAGCCCCAGCATTTT	CASSQNQPQHF
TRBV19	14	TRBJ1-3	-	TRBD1	TGTGCCAGTAGTTCCGACAGGGTTGGAAACACCATATATTTT	CASSSDRVGNTIYF
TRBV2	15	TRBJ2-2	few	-	TGTGCCAGCAGTAGACATCGCCCGTCTCCCGGGGAGCTGTTTTTT	CASSRHRPSPGELFF
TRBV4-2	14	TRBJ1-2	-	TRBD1	TGTGCCAGCAGCCAATATGAGACAGGGAGTGGCTACACCTTC	CASSQYETGSGYTF
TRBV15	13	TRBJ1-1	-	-	TGTGCCACCCAGGACAGACAGAACACTGAAGCTTTCTTT	CATQDRQNTEAFF
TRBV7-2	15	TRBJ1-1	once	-	TGTGCCAGCAGCTTAGAAGGCAGGGCGAACACTGAAGCTTTCTTT	CASSLEGRANTEAFF
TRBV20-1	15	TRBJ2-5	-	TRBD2	TGCAGTGCTAGTAGCACTAGCGGGGCCCAAGAGACCCAGTACTTC	CSASSTSGAQETQYF
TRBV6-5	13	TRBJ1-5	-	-	TGTGCCAGCACCCAAGGGAGGCAACAGCCCCAGCATTTT	CASTQGRQQPQHF
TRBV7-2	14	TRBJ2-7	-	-	TGTGCCAGCAGCCCAACCACAGGCCCTTACGAGCAGTACTTC	CASSPTTGPYEQYF
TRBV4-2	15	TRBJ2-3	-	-	TGTGCCAGCAGCCAAGCCCAGGCTAGCACAGATACGCAGTATTTT	CASSQAQASTDTQYF
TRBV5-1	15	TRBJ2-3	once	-	TGCGCCAGCAGCTTACTTTCAGGGATCCCAGATACGCAGTATTTT	CASSLLSGIPDTQYF
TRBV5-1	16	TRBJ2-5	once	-	TGCGCCAGCAGCCCATCCGGGCTCCCCCAACAAGAGACCCAGTACTTC	CASSPSGLPQQETQYF
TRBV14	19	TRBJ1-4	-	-	TGTGCCAGCAGCCAAGTAGAGTTTAGACACCGGGGGACTAATGAAAAACTGTTTTTT	CASSQVEFRHRGTNEKLFF
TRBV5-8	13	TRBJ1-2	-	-	TGTGCCAGCAGCTTGAGGTTGGGCGTTGGCTACACCTTC	CASSLRLGVGYTF
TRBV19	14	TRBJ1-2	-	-	TGTGCCAGTAGTATGCAGGGTAACTCCTATGGCTACACCTTC	CASSMQGNSYGYTF
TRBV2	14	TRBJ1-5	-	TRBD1	TGTGCCAGCAGTGCGGACAGGGGCAATCAGCCCCAGCATTTT	CASSADRGNQPQHF
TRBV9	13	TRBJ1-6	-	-	TGTGCCAGCAGCGTAAACAGTAATTCACCCCTCCACTTT	CASSVNSNSPLHF
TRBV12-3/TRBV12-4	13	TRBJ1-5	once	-	TGTGCCAGCAGTTCCCGTGACAATCAGCCCCAGCATTTT	CASSSRDNQPQHF
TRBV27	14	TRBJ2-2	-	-	TGTGCCAGCAGTTTACAGGTAGTCACCGGGGAGCTGTTTTTT	CASSLQVVTGELFF
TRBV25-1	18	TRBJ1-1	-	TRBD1	TGTGCCAGCAGTCCAATTGACGGGGACAGGGGGTTGATCGCTGAAGCTTTCTTT	CASSPIDGDRGLIAEAFF
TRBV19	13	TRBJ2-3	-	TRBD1	TGTGCCAGTAGTATTCAAGTGGACAGGGGACTTTTTTTT	CASSIQVDRGLFF
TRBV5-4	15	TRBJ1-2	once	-	TGTGCCAGCAGCTTGCAGAGACAGGTTTTATATGGCTACACCTTC	CASSLQRQVLYGYTF
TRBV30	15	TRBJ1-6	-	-	TGTGCCTGGACCCCAGGAGGGGCCTATAATTCACCCCTCCACTTT	CAWTPGGAYNSPLHF
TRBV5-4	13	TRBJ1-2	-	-	TGTGCCAGCAGCTTGGTAGGAGGTCAGGGCTACACCTTC	CASSLVGGQGYTF
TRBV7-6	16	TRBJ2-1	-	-	TGTGCCAGCAGCTTAGCGCAGGTCGACAGAAAAAATGAGCAGTTCTTC	CASSLAQVDRKNEQFF
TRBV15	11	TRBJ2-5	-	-	TGTGCCACCAGCAGAACGGAGACCCAGTACTTC	CATSRTETQYF
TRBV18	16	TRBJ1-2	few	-	TGTGCCAGCTCACCAACGAAGACAGGAGAAAACTATGGCTACACCTTC	CASSPTKTGENYGYTF
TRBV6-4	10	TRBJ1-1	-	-	TGTGCCAGCAGAGGGTCCCGAGCTTTCTTT	CASRGSRAFF
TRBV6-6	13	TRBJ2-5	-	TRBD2	TGTGCCAGCAGTTACGGCGGGGGAGAGACCCAGTACTTC	CASSYGGGETQYF
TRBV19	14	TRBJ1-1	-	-	TGTGCCAGTAGTTTAGGACCCTCGGGGACTGAAGCTTTCTTT	CASSLGPSGTEAFF
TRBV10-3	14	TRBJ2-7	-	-	TGTGCCATCAGTAGAGACAGGCAGCAGTACGAGCAGTACTTC	CAISRDRQQYEQYF
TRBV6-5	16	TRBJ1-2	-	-	TGTGCCAGCAGTTACTCAATCATCAGGAAGCTGGATGGCTACACCTTC	CASSYSIIRKLDGYTF
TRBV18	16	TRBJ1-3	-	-	TGTGCCAGCTCCCCTCTGGACCGGAGCTCTGGAAACACCATATATTTT	CASSPLDRSSGNTIYF
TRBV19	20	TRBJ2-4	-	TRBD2	TGTGCCAGTAGTCGCCCAAGGCTAGCGGGGGGAATGATAGCCAAAAACATTCAGTACTTC	CASSRPRLAGGMIAKNIQYF
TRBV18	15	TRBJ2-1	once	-	TGTGCCAGCTCACCCGCCGCCGGAGGGGCTAATGAGCAGTTCTTC	CASSPAAGGANEQFF
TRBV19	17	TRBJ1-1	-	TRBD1	TGTGCCAGTAGTATGATCGGCCAGGGGGAATTCGGCACTGAAGCTTTCTTT	CASSMIGQGEFGTEAFF
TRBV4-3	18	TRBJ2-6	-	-	TGCGCCAGCAGCCAAGATCCCCAGGGATACCCTGGGGCCAACGTCCTGACTTTC	CASSQDPQGYPGANVLTF
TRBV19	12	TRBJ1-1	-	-	TGTGCCAGTAGACCTAGGGACACTGAAGCTTTCTTT	CASRPRDTEAFF
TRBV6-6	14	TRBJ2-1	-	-	TGTGCCAGCACCGGGACTGCTTCCTACAATGAGCAGTTCTTC	CASTGTASYNEQFF
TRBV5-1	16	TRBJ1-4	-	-	TGCGCCAGCAGTTCACAGGGACCTGCAACTAATGAAAAACTGTTTTTT	CASSSQGPATNEKLFF
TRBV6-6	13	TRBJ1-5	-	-	TGTGCCAGCACCACAGGGAGAGATCAGCCCCAGCATTTT	CASTTGRDQPQHF
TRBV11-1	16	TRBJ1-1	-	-	TGTGCCAGCAGCTTGGCCCCGGATGATCAGGGCACTGAAGCTTTCTTT	CASSLAPDDQGTEAFF